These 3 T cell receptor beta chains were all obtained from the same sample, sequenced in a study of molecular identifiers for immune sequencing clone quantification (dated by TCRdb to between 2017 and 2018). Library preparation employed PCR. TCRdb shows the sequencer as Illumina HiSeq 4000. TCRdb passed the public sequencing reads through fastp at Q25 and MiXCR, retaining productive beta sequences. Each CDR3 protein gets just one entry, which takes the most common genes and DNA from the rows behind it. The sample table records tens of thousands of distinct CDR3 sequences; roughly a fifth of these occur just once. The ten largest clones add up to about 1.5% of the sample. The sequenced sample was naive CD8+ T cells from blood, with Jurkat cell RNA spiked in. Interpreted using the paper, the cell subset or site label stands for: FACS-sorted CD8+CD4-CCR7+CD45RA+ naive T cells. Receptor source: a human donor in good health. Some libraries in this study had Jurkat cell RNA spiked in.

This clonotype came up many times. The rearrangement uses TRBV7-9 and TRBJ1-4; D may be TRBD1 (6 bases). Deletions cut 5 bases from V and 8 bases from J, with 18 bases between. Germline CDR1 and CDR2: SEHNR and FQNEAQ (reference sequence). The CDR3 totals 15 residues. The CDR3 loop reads CASSPPGVGNEKLFF. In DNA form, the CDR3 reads TGTGCCAGCAGCCCGCCAGGGGTGGGGAACGAAAAACTGTTTTTT.

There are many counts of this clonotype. In DNA, the CDR3 is TGCGCCAGCAGCCAAGGAGAGGGGTTCTACGAGCAGTACTTC. Encoded protein: CASSQGEGFYEQYF. The chain joins TRBV4-1 to TRBJ2-7; possibly TRBD1 or TRBD2 for D (5 bases each). V was cut by 1 base and J by 3 bases, with 10 bases left in between. Germline values: CDR1 MGHRA, CDR2 YSYEKL. The CDR3 length is 14 residues.

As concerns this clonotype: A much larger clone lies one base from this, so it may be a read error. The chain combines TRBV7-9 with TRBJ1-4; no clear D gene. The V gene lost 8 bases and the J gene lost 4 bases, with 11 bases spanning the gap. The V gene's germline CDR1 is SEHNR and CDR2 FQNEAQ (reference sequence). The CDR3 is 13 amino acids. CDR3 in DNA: TGTGCCAGCTGCCTCGATCTTAATGAAAAACTGTTTTTT. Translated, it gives CASCLDLNEKLFF.